Listed here is a single T cell receptor (beta chain). There is no known antigen for this receptor. Base-call qualities are not available, and no considerably larger clone is one nucleotide away. Preparation of the library involved the immunoSEQ multiplex PCR assay. Adaptive Biotechnologies carried out high-throughput TCR-beta CDR3 sequencing of genomic DNA for most patients. The authors' analysis ran thus. TCR sequencing data for around 19 patients were retrieved from Adaptive's ImmunoSEQ software; a few other patients were processed with MiXCR and VDJtools. CDR3 nucleotide sequences shared between donor and recipient were removed because the origin of such sequences could not be assigned. Alloreactive clones required at least 2-fold expansion over unstimulated cells and minimum CFSE-low frequency of 0.002% (template counts) or 0.001% (read counts). Clones detected in sequenced pre-transplant spleen, lymph node, or MLR CFSE-low populations of the donor or recipient were defined as mappable. Cumulative frequency of alloreactive clones was calculated as a percentage of all sequences weighted by copy number. TCRdb retrieved this table from immuneACCESS and kept in-frame rearrangements only. Not all clones are present; in checked studies, unresolved V genes account for under half, and no reason is known for the remainder. That table furnishes V, J and clone size, whereas the DNA furnished D and trimming. The sample table shows about 9,600 clones, and approximately 80% are seen once. Clones ranked in the top ten supply approximately 25% of the sample.

This specimen comes from a study of graft-versus-host responses after intestinal transplantation (dated by TCRdb to the early 2020s). With regard to the full study: Multivisceral, liver-intestinal, or isolated intestinal transplants were received by the recipients. Rather than going through the commercial service, samples from a few later patients were sequenced in-house on an Illumina MiSeq and processed with MiXCR. Donor T cell macrochimerism was defined as a peak of at least 4% donor T cells among recipient peripheral blood mononuclear cells. Graft-versus-host and host-versus-graft alloreactive T cell clones were tracked in the graft, circulation and bone marrow after intestinal transplantation using bulk TCR-beta CDR3 sequencing. Alloreactive clones were identified by sequencing pre-transplant mixed lymphocyte reaction products and comparing these products with unstimulated pre-transplant donor and recipient T cells. The cohort enrolled fewer than 25 intestinal transplant recipients including one retransplant, and a few patients lacking pretransplant specimens were excluded. Anti-thymocyte globulin induction was given to all recipients, followed by maintenance tacrolimus and steroids for around three years.

To isolate intraepithelial and lamina propria lymphocytes from graft specimens, dithiothreitol, EDTA incubations and collagenase D digestion were used. Bulk TCR-beta sequencing was performed on serial intestinal graft biopsy specimens collected as late as 600 days after transplant. General study outcomes and caveats: GvH clones were detected in recipient bone marrow, and some of these GvH clones were observed earlier in ileal mucosa or blood, consistent with an intestinal mucosal origin. Early after transplant, peak levels of circulating GvH clones were found to be associated with declines in HvG clones. The relatively low number and heterogeneity of intestinal transplant patients limited the conclusions. In patients with donor T cell macrochimerism, the allografts had high GvH to HvG T cell clonal ratios.

The sample in question was ileum tissue, obtained approximately 530 days after intestinal transplant. The clonotype was recovered from a human patient who received an intestinal transplant, so some T cells may come from the graft donor.

The CDR3 protein is CASSITGRGVGPQHF. The DNA reads TGTGCCAGCAGTATTACAGGGCGCGGTGTTGGGCCCCAGCATTTT. The chain uses TRBV6-1 and TRBJ1-5, with TRBD1 as a weak D call on 6 bases. Via the germline V gene, CDR1 is MNHNS and CDR2 SASEGT. The V and J ends are trimmed by 5 bases and 9 bases, leaving 20 bases between them. From the cysteine up to the phenylalanine, the CDR3 has a length of 15 residues. Kept here is only the CDR3 DNA, which spans 45 bases and is read in frame from base 1.